This is a list of T cell receptor beta chains from one sample in a study of blood T cell repertoires in COVID-19. The table came from immunoSEQ multiplex PCR; TCRdb's copy has only in-frame clones and leaves some out. The repertoire holds some 150,000 clones, about 84% seen once, with 8% to 10% in the top ten. Sequencing used peripheral blood. The receptors were sampled from an elderly woman in a cohort sampled during active or convalescent COVID-19. CDR3s include the opening cysteine and the closing phenylalanine or tryptophan. A D gene is named only where the DNA matches it firmly. Clone size is given for some rows only: seen once, a few or many times, or a class if the clone is expanded.

D,J,V,size,DNA,CDR3
TRBD1,TRBJ2-1,TRBV20-1,NA,TGCAGTGCTAGTCCCGGGACAGGGAACAATGAGCAGTTCTTC,CSASPGTGNNEQFF
TRBD1,TRBJ1-5,TRBV6-5,NA,TGTGCCAGCAGTTACCCTGGGACAGGGGGGGCCCAGCATTTT,CASSYPGTGGAQHF
TRBD1,TRBJ1-1,TRBV7-9,NA,TGTGCCAGCAGCTTATTCGGGACAGGGTCCACTGAAGCTTTCTTT,CASSLFGTGSTEAFF
TRBD1,TRBJ1-6,TRBV2,few,TGTGCCAGCAGTCGCCAGGACAGGGGAAATTCACCCCTCCACTTT,CASSRQDRGNSPLHF
TRBD1,TRBJ1-1,TRBV25-1,NA,TGTGCCAGCAGTGATTCACGGACAGGGGAGGCAGCTGAAGCTTTCTTT,CASSDSRTGEAAEAFF
NA,TRBJ2-5,TRBV15,NA,TGTGCCACCAGCAGCATGACTAGGGTAGTCGGCGAGACCCAGTACTTC,CATSSMTRVVGETQYF
TRBD1,TRBJ2-1,TRBV2,NA,TGTGCCAGCAGTGCCCCCCGGCGGACAGGGCAGTTCTTC,CASSAPRRTGQFF
TRBD1,TRBJ1-4,TRBV7-9,once,TGTGCCAGCAGCCCCCGTGGGACAGCAACTAATGAAAAACTGTTTTTT,CASSPRGTATNEKLFF
NA,TRBJ2-1,TRBV7-3,NA,TGTGCCAGCAGCTCATACGGAGTTTTATCCTACAATGAGCAGTTCTTC,CASSSYGVLSYNEQFF
NA,TRBJ1-3,TRBV6-5,NA,TGTGCCAGCAGTTACTCGTCAGGCTCTGGAAACACCATATATTTT,CASSYSSGSGNTIYF
TRBD1,TRBJ2-1,TRBV19,NA,TGTGCCAGTAGTAAAACAGGGGGCTCCTACAATGAGCAGTTCTTC,CASSKTGGSYNEQFF
NA,TRBJ1-1,TRBV6-6,NA,TGTGCCAGCACCCCGTTAGAACCAGGGGTGGCTTTCTTT,CASTPLEPGVAFF
NA,TRBJ1-3,TRBV27,once,TGTGCCAGCAGTAAAAACAGAGACTCTGGAAACACCATATATTTT,CASSKNRDSGNTIYF
NA,TRBJ1-1,TRBV3-1/TRBV3-2,NA,TGTGCCAGCAGCCAAGCAGGGTTCAACACTGAAGCTTTCTTT,CASSQAGFNTEAFF
NA,TRBJ1-6,TRBV29-1,once,TGCAGCGTAAGAACAGATGCAGGGTATAATTCACCCCTCCACTTT,CSVRTDAGYNSPLHF
TRBD1,TRBJ2-3,TRBV28,NA,TGTGCCAGCAGTTCCCAGTTAGGCGCTGCGACAGGGGGCCAGACAAATACGCAGTATTTT,CASSSQLGAATGGQTNTQYF
NA,TRBJ1-1,TRBV4-1,NA,TGCGCCAGCAGCCAAGCGTGGGGCCAGGGCACTGAAGCTTTCTTT,CASSQAWGQGTEAFF
NA,TRBJ1-2,TRBV18,NA,TGTGCCAGCTCACCACCAGGGGTCCATAACTATGGCTACACCTTC,CASSPPGVHNYGYTF
NA,TRBJ2-3,TRBV9,once,TGTGCCAGCAGCGTAGGTAGCGGTCTTAGCACAGATACGCAGTATTTT,CASSVGSGLSTDTQYF
NA,TRBJ2-2,TRBV4-2,NA,TGTGCCAGCAGCCGCGCGGCCCGGGGCACCGGGGAGCTGTTTTTT,CASSRAARGTGELFF
NA,TRBJ1-6,TRBV6-5,NA,TGTGCCAGCACCTTGGGGGGGGTAGGTTCACCCCTCCACTTT,CASTLGGVGSPLHF
NA,TRBJ1-5,TRBV19,once,TGTGCCAGTAGTATCTGGTCTGGGACAATAAATCAGCCCCAGCATTTT,CASSIWSGTINQPQHF
TRBD1,TRBJ1-1,TRBV12-5,NA,TGTGCTAGTGCTCTACAGGGGAGTTTGACTGAAGCTTTCTTT,CASALQGSLTEAFF
NA,TRBJ2-6,TRBV2,NA,TGTGCCAGCAGCAGATTTCGGGGAGGAGAAGTTAGGAGCTCTGGGGCCAACGTCCTGACTTTC,CASSRFRGGEVRSSGANVLTF
TRBD1,TRBJ1-3,TRBV18,NA,TGTGCCAGCTCAGCGCGACAGGGTGTTGGAAACACCATATATTTT,CASSARQGVGNTIYF
TRBD1,TRBJ2-5,TRBV10-3,NA,TGTGCCATCAGAGAAGCGACAGGGGGCCGGGAGACCCAGTACTTC,CAIREATGGRETQYF
TRBD1,TRBJ2-7,TRBV13,NA,TGTGCCAGCAGCTTGACAGGGATCTCCTACGAGCAGTACTTC,CASSLTGISYEQYF
NA,TRBJ2-3,TRBV7-9,NA,TGTGCCAGCAGCTTAACCAGGCCTGATACGCAGTATTTT,CASSLTRPDTQYF
TRBD1,TRBJ1-2,TRBV6-2/TRBV6-3,NA,TGTGCCAGCAGTTACGCGACAGGGGCCGCACCTAACTATGGCTACACCTTC,CASSYATGAAPNYGYTF
TRBD1,TRBJ2-7,TRBV18,NA,TGTGCCAGCTCCCCCGGGACAGTCGAGCAGTACTTC,CASSPGTVEQYF
NA,TRBJ1-1,TRBV18,NA,TGTGCCAGCTCTCCCGGGGGGTTCGGCACTGAAGCTTTCTTT,CASSPGGFGTEAFF
NA,TRBJ2-1,TRBV11-1,NA,TGTGCCAGCAGCTTAAGGCGGGGTTCCATCAATGAGCAGTTCTTC,CASSLRRGSINEQFF
NA,TRBJ1-2,TRBV7-8,NA,TGTGCCAGCAGCCCATCGATCGGGGGCTACACCTTC,CASSPSIGGYTF
TRBD1,TRBJ1-2,TRBV5-5,many,TGTGCCAGCAGCACCGCAGGGGGCGATGGCTACACCTTC,CASSTAGGDGYTF
TRBD1,TRBJ2-3,TRBV2,NA,TGTGCCAGCAGGGAGACAGGGGGGGCAGATACGCAGTATTTT,CASRETGGADTQYF
TRBD1,TRBJ1-2,TRBV28,NA,TGTGCCAGCACAGGAGGGACACACCCAGGGGGCTATGGCTACACCTTC,CASTGGTHPGGYGYTF
TRBD2,TRBJ2-3,TRBV9,NA,TGTGCCAGCAGCCCAATGGGACTAGCGGGGGGGCTGTACTTTACAGATACGCAGTATTTT,CASSPMGLAGGLYFTDTQYF